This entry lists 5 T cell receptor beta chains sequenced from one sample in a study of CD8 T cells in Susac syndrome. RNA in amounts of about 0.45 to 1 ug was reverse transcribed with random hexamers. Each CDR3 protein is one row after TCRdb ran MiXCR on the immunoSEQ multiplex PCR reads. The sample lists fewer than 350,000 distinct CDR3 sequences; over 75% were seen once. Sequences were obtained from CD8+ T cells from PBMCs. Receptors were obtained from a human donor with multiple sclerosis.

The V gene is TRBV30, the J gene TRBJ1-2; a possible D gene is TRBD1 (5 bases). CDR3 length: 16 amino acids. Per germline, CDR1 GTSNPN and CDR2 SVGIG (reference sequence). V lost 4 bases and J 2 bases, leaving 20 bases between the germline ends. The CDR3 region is CAWTHPEGQPNYGYTF. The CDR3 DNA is TGTGCCTGGACTCACCCCGAGGGGCAACCGAACTATGGCTACACCTTC.

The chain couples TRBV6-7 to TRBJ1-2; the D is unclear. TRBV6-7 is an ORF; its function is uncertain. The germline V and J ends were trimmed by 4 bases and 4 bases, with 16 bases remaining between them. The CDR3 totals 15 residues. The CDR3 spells CASSSRRLIFYGYTF. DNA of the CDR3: TGTGCCAGCAGTTCGCGACGACTGATCTTCTATGGCTACACCTTC.

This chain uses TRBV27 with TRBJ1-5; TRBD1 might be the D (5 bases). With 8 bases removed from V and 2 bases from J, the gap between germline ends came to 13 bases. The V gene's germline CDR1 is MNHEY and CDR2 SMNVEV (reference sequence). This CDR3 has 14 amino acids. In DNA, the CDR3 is TGTGCCAGCTCAGGGCAGGTGGGCAATCAGCCCCAGCATTTT. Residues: CASSGQVGNQPQHF.

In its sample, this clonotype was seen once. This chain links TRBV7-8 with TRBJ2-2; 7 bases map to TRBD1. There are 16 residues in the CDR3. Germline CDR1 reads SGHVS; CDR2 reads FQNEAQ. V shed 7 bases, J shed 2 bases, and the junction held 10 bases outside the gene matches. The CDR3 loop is CASTPDRIFNTGELFF. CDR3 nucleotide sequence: TGTGCCAGCACTCCGGACAGGATTTTTAACACCGGGGAGCTGTTTTTT.

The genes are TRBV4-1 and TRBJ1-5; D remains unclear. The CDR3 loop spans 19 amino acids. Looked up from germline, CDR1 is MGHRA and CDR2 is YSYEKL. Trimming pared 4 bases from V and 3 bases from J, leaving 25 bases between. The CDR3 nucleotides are TGCGCCAGCAGCCTGACTAGAATAAGCATTCCCCGCCACAATCAGCCCCAGCATTTT. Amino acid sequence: CASSLTRISIPRHNQPQHF.